A single sample gave rise to the 12 T cell receptor beta chains below, sequenced in a study of preoperative IRX-2 immunotherapy in early breast cancer. Treatment reported: preoperative locoregional IRX-2 cytokine immunotherapy. Data came from immunoSEQ multiplex PCR; TCRdb stores just in-frame clones and leaves some out. The table shows around 2,200 clones, with roughly 67% occurring only once. This specimen consisted of tumor tissue, obtained before IRX-2 immunotherapy. These receptors were taken from a human donor with breast cancer.

By sample share, this clone is hyperexpanded (1% or more). The chain carries TRBV30 and TRBJ1-1; D is uncertain. The CDR3 spans 13 residues. The V and J ends lost 0 bases and 0 bases respectively, with 5 bases between them. Germline V gene lookup returns CDR1 GTSNPN and CDR2 SVGIG (reference sequence). In DNA form, the CDR3 reads TGTGCCTGGAGTGTTAGTATGAACACTGAAGCTTTCTTT. Its translation is CAWSVSMNTEAFF.

The V and J genes are TRBV11-3 and TRBJ2-2, with 8 nucleotides matching TRBD1. The ends lost 4 bases at V and 1 base at J; junction bases unmatched: 2. The CDR3 length is 15 residues. The germline V gene has CDR1 SGHNT and CDR2 YENEEA. CDR3 DNA sequence: TGTGCCAGCAGCTGGACAGGGAGGAACACCGGGGAGCTGTTTTTT. Translation gives CASSWTGRNTGELFF.

The chain combines TRBV11-3 with TRBJ2-2; 7 bases agree with TRBD1. The CDR3 is 15 amino acids. CDR1 SGHNT and CDR2 YENEEA come from the germline V gene. V lost 3 bases, J lost 2 bases, and 3 bases stayed unmatched. CDR3 sequence reads: CASSLNRGNTGELFF. CDR3 bases: TGTGCCAGCAGCTTGAACAGGGGTAACACCGGGGAGCTGTTTTTT.

The chain uses TRBV14 and TRBJ2-7, with 9 bases identical to TRBD1. CDR3 length: 17 residues. The germline V gene has CDR1 SGHDN and CDR2 FVKESK. With V trimmed by 3 bases and J by 6 bases, 15 bases remained unmatched. CDR3 in amino acids: CASSHPSGNRGLGEQYF. CDR3 nucleotide sequence: TGTGCCAGCAGCCACCCCTCCGGCAACAGGGGGCTCGGCGAGCAGTACTTC.

This chain uses TRBV27 with TRBJ2-1, with D hard to call. V lost 2 bases to trimming and J lost 0 bases, with 8 bases between them. The CDR3 sequence is 15 residues long. From germline, CDR1 is MNHEY and CDR2 SMNVEV (reference sequence). CDR3 sequence (DNA): TGTGCCAGCAGTTTAATGGCTAACTCCTACAATGAGCAGTTCTTC. Translated, it gives CASSLMANSYNEQFF.

V is TRBV6-8 and J is TRBJ1-2; D is perhaps TRBD1 (5 bases). Germline CDR1 and CDR2: MNHGY and SAAAGT. The CDR3 has 16 amino acids. The ends were cut back, 2 bases at V and 4 bases at J, with 17 bases in the middle. CDR3 nucleotide sequence: TGTGCCAGCAGTTACGTCGAGGCAGAAAGGGGCTATGGCTACACCTTC. Residues: CASSYVEAERGYGYTF.

This rearrangement joins TRBV28 to TRBJ2-1; a possible D gene is TRBD2 (7 bases). This CDR3 is built from 15 residues. Germline CDR1 reads MDHEN; CDR2 reads SYDVKM. V dropped 2 bases and J dropped 7 bases, with 15 bases sitting between them. The CDR3 loop reads CASSLGAEGGNEQFF. The CDR3 coding sequence is TGTGCCAGCAGTTTAGGGGCAGAGGGGGGGAATGAGCAGTTCTTC.

This clone has more than one count but fewer than ten. The chain couples TRBV15 to TRBJ1-4, with TRBD1 as a possible D gene (6 bases). V was trimmed by 8 bases and J by 3 bases, leaving 16 bases between them. The CDR3 totals 15 residues. In germline, CDR1 is LNHNV, CDR2 YYDKDF (reference sequence). CDR3 residues: CATGDKARSNEKLFF. CDR3 sequence (DNA): TGTGCCACCGGGGACAAGGCCCGATCTAATGAAAAACTGTTTTTT.

The V and J genes are TRBV6-8 and TRBJ2-5, with 7 bases fitting TRBD1. V dropped 2 bases and J dropped 3; count of bases not matched to a gene: 6. The CDR3 contains 15 residues. CDR1 and CDR2 (germline): MNHGY, SAAAGT. The CDR3 protein is CASSYQSGTEETQYF. Here the CDR3 DNA reads TGTGCCAGCAGTTACCAGTCCGGGACAGAAGAGACCCAGTACTTC.

V usage is TRBV6-8 and J usage is TRBJ1-5; no definite D call. Per the germline V gene, CDR1 is MNHGY and CDR2 is SAAAGT. This CDR3 comprises 15 residues. With 5 bases removed from V and 6 bases from J, the gap between germline ends came to 17 bases. The CDR3 reads CASSTPRGGGQPQHF. The CDR3 DNA sequence: TGTGCCAGCAGTACCCCCCGGGGAGGAGGTCAGCCCCAGCATTTT.

This chain connects TRBV6-8 to TRBJ1-2, with 7 nucleotides matching TRBD1. Germline V gene data show CDR1 as MNHGY and CDR2 as SAAAGT. V was pared by 5 bases and J by 9 bases, with 12 bases of the junction left unmatched. The CDR3 has 14 residues. The CDR3 spells CASSINGQVQRYTF. The CDR3 nucleotides read TGTGCCAGCAGTATTAATGGACAGGTCCAACGCTACACCTTC.

This clone has more than one count but fewer than ten. V is TRBV6-8 and J is TRBJ1-1; possible D gene TRBD1, 6 bases. V gave up 5 bases and J gave up 1 base, with 14 bases separating them. Germline V CDR1 and CDR2: MNHGY, SAAAGT. This CDR3 has 15 residues. CDR3 sequence reads: CASSKTGTWNTEAFF. The CDR3, as DNA: TGTGCCAGCAGTAAAACCGGGACATGGAACACTGAAGCTTTCTTT.